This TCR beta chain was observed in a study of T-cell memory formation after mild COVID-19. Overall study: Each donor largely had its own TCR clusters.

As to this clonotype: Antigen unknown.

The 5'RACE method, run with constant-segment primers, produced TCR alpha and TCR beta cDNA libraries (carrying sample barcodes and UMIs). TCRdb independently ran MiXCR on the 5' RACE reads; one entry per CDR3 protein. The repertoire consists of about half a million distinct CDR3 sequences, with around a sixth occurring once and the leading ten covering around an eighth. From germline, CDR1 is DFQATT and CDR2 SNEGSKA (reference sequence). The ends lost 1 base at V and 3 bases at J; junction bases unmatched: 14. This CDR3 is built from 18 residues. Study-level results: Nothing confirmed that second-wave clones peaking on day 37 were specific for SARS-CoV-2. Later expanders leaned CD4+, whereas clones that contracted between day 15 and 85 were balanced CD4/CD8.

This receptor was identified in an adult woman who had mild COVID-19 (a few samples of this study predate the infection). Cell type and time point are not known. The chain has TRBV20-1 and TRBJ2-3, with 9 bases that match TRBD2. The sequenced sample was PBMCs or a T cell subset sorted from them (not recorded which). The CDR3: CSARVPEVASGMTDTQYF. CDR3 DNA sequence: TGCAGTGCTAGAGTTCCAGAGGTGGCTAGCGGGATGACAGATACGCAGTATTTT.